The entry below describes one T cell receptor (beta chain). This clone was picked up one time. Its antigen has not been determined. Base qualities are not at hand, and no much larger clone is one base apart. The source of the sample is a study of blood T cell repertoires in COVID-19 (dated by TCRdb to 2018 to 2020). Broadly, across the study: Samples from collaborators originated in the United States, Italy and Spain and spanned both the acute and convalescent phases of COVID-19. The prospective study material was composed of cDNA or gDNA derived from T cells, B-cell-depleted T cells, or PBMCs. Subjects who had been exposed to COVID-19, were actively infected with it, or had recovered from it provided the deeply sampled blood TCRbeta repertoires that made up the dataset. The repertoires were released in a freely available public database intended as a resource for research on the immune response to SARS-CoV-2. The samples were drawn from the first 160 participants of the ongoing ImmuneRACE study and from some 1,300 subjects provided by 6 global collaborators. Nearly every sample came with metadata listing a de-identified subject ID, COVID-19 status, age in years and sex. Where available, HLA class I and class II types were obtained from metadata supplied by the sample provider rather than from assay-based typing.

Measured from the cysteine to the phenylalanine, the CDR3 is 13 residues long. Only the CDR3 portion is preserved as DNA: 39 bases, with reading frame beginning at the first base. Trimming removed 4 bases from V and 7 bases from J, leaving 14 bases between the germline ends. CDR1 SGHNT and CDR2 YYREEE are derived from the germline V gene (reference sequence). Broad study findings and their caveats: Clinical and demographic metadata were provided uncurated, with the amount varying by source and participant.

Participants in the prospective study were enrolled through a virtual design, were aged 18 to 89 years, and lived in approximately 25 United States geographic areas. To assign participants to cohorts, the prospective study relied on clinical history that participants themselves reported in a screening survey and a study questionnaire. Recovered participants in ImmuneRACE Cohort 3 were defined by two consecutive negative NP/OP PCR tests, clearance by a healthcare professional, or resolution of symptoms. In the prospective study, mobile phlebotomists collected whole blood, serum and a nasopharyngeal or oropharyngeal swab from each participant. Over a roughly two-month period, participants in the prospective study had the option of providing additional blood draws and questionnaires. Before DNA extraction, blood samples from the prospective study were shipped at room temperature or frozen. TCRbeta CDR3 regions were amplified from genomic DNA by means of the immunoSEQ Assay, a bias-controlled multiplex PCR. The authors processed their data as follows. Nucleated cell counts per sample were estimated from amplification of reference gene primers within the assay. To quantify the absolute abundance of each unique TCRbeta CDR3 rearrangement, sequence reads were collapsed and filtered. For each sample, productive Simpson clonality was calculated as the square root of Simpson's diversity index over productive rearrangements. The clones in this table, taken by TCRdb from immuneACCESS, are in-frame only. Not every clone is retained; where verified, under half of the shortfall comes from an unresolved V gene, and the cause of the rest is unknown. V and J calls and clone size are those listed in that table; D and trimming were worked out from the DNA. For this sample the table gives under 250,000 clones, of which around 90% were detected only once. The ten largest clonotypes hold about 10% of the sample.

The rearranged chain carries TRBV5-4 and TRBJ1-2; a tentative D match to TRBD1 spans 6 bases. The specimen was PBMCs or T cells enriched from blood (not recorded which). The sequence was collected from a man younger than 40 who had recovered from COVID-19. The CDR3 reads CASSRGQPAGYTF. The DNA sequence reads TGTGCCAGCAGCCGTGGACAGCCAGCTGGCTACACCTTC.